This entry lists 8 T cell receptor beta chains sequenced from one sample in a study of beta chain features in type 1 diabetes (dated by TCRdb to the late 2010s). The full study reports these points: In all four CD4+ subsets, TCRB CDR3 length was moderately but significantly shorter in type 1 diabetes patients.

The library was produced with the immunoSEQ multiplex PCR assay. The entire amount of isolated RNA was reverse transcribed using the High Capacity cDNA Reverse Transcription Kit, so the sequenced TCRB transcripts were expressed ones. Imported from immuneACCESS, the table was reduced by TCRdb to in-frame sequences with V and J called. These copies leave out some clones; in studies compared against another copy, an unresolved V gene accounts for under half, and the cause of the remainder is not known. This sample holds around 240,000 clones; under 20% were observed only once. Of the sample, approximately 0.087% falls within the top ten clones. Antigens of these TCRs are unknown. Sequenced: naive CD4+ T cells from blood. Taken with the paper, the label for cell subset or site translates to: true naive CD4+ T cells. The receptors stem from a man under 40 with type 1 diabetes.

There are a few counts of this clone. The gene calls are TRBV5-1 and TRBJ2-1, with 7 bases identical to TRBD1. Looked up from germline, CDR1 is SGHRS and CDR2 is YFSETQ. CDR3 length: 15 residues. With 4 bases clipped from V and 3 bases from J, the junction kept 7 bases outside the gene matches. This chain's CDR3 is CASSLTDRVYNEQFF. CDR3 in DNA: TGCGCCAGCAGCCTCACCGACAGGGTCTACAATGAGCAGTTCTTC. The entire variable domain, with the rest obtained from reference TRBV5-1 and TRBJ2-1, is as follows: KAGVTQTPRYLIKTRGQQVTLSCSPISGHRSVSWYQQTPGQGLQFLFEYFSETQRNKGNFPGRFSGRQFSNSRSEMNVSTLELGDSALYLCASSLTDRVYNEQFFGPGTRLTVL.

The gene calls are TRBV28 and TRBJ2-4; D is unresolved. Per the germline V gene, CDR1 is MDHEN and CDR2 is SYDVKM. Trimming removed 4 bases from V and 7 bases from J, with 11 bases in between. The CDR3 is 13 residues long. For the CDR3, the DNA is TGTGCCAGCAGTTCCGGGCAGTGGAACATTCAGTACTTC. Protein sequence: CASSSGQWNIQYF.

As concerns this clone: The same CDR3 arises from other DNA sequences in this sample as well. V is TRBV9 and J is TRBJ2-5; 8 bases align to TRBD2. With V trimmed by 2 bases and J by 2 bases, 2 bases remained unmatched. CDR1 is SGDLS, CDR2 YYNGEE, per germline. The CDR3 sequence is 14 residues long. CDR3 loop: CASSVTSGQETQYF. CDR3 DNA: TGTGCCAGCAGCGTTACTAGCGGACAAGAGACCCAGTACTTC. The entire variable domain, with the rest obtained from reference TRBV9 and TRBJ2-5, is as follows: DSGVTQTPKHLITATGQRVTLRCSPRSGDLSVYWYQQSLDQGLQFLIQYYNGEERAKGNILERFSAQQFPDLHSELNLSSLELGDSALYFCASSVTSGQETQYFGPGTRLLVL.

This clone occurred a few times. The chain carries TRBV18 and TRBJ2-5; 8 bases fit TRBD2. This CDR3 contains 14 residues. Germline V gene data show CDR1 as KGHSH and CDR2 as LQKENI. V gave up 3 bases and J gave up 1 base; unmatched junction bases: 1. The chain's CDR3 is CASSPSGGQETQYF. Here the CDR3 DNA reads TGTGCCAGCTCACCGAGCGGGGGCCAAGAGACCCAGTACTTC.

This chain uses TRBV7-9 with TRBJ2-1, with 9 nucleotides matching TRBD2. The CDR3 runs 16 residues. CDR1 and CDR2 (germline): SEHNR, FQNEAQ (reference sequence). J was trimmed by 6 bases and V by 2 bases; bases with no gene match: 8. CDR3 nucleotide sequence: TGTGCCAGCAGCTTAACGGTAGCGGGAGTTGCCAATGAGCAGTTCTTC. Encoded protein: CASSLTVAGVANEQFF.

There are a few counts of this clone. This chain joins TRBV19 and TRBJ2-7; 7 nucleotides match TRBD2. CDR1 is LNHDA and CDR2 is SQIVND in the germline V gene (reference sequence). Unmatched junction bases numbered 11, after V lost 6 bases and J lost 6 bases. The CDR3 has 14 residues. CDR3 protein: CASSNYGGTAEQYF. The DNA for the CDR3 is TGTGCCAGTAGCAATTACGGGGGGACCGCCGAGCAGTACTTC.

This clone was seen a few times. V gene TRBV5-1 combines with J gene TRBJ2-3; TRBD1 aligns across 8 bases. The trim removed 4 bases at V and 4 bases at J, leaving 5 bases unmatched. Germline CDR1 reads SGHRS; CDR2 reads YFSETQ. CDR3 length: 14 residues. The CDR3 nucleotides read TGCGCCAGCAGCGACGACAGGGGCCCAGATACGCAGTATTTT. Residues: CASSDDRGPDTQYF.

This clone was counted between two and nine times. The chain employs TRBV5-1 and TRBJ2-7; tentative D call: TRBD2 (5 bases). The V end lost 3 bases, the J end lost 1 base, and 11 bases lay between the germline ends. This CDR3 contains 14 residues. Germline CDR1 SGHRS, CDR2 YFSETQ. The CDR3 protein is CASSSVRTSYEQYF. In DNA form, the CDR3 reads TGCGCCAGCAGCTCTGTAAGGACTTCCTACGAGCAGTACTTC.